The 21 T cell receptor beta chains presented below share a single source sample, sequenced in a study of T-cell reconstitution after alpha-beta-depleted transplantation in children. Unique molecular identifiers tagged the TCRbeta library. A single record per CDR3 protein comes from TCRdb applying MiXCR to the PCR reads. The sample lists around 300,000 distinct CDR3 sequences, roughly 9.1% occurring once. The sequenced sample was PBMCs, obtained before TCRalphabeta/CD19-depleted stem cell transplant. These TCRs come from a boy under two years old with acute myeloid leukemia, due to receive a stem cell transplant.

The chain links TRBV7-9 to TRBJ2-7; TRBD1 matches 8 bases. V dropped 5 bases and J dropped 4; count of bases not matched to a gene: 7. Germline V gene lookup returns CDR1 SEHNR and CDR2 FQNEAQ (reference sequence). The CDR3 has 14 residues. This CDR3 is CASSSLRGLYEQYF. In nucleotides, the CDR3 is TGTGCCAGCAGCAGCCTCAGGGGGCTGTACGAGCAGTACTTC.

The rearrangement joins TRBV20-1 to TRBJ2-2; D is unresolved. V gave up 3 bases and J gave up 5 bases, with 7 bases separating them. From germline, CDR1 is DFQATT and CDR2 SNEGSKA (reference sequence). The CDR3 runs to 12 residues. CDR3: CSASLRTGELFF. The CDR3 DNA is TGCAGTGCTAGCTTGAGGACCGGGGAGCTGTTTTTT.

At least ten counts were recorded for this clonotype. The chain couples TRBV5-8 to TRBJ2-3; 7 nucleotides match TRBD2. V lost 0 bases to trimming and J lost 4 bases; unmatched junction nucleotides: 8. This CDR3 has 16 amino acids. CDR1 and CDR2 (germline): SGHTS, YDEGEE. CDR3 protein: CASSLVGEGPADTQYF. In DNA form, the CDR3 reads TGTGCCAGCAGCTTGGTAGGGGAGGGCCCCGCAGATACGCAGTATTTT.

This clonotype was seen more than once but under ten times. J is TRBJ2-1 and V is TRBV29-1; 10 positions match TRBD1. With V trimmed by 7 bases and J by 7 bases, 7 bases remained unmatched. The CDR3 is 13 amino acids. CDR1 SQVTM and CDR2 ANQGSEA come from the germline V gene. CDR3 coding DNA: TGCAGCGCTCCCCGGGACAGGGGAAATGAGCAGTTCTTC. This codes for CSAPRDRGNEQFF.

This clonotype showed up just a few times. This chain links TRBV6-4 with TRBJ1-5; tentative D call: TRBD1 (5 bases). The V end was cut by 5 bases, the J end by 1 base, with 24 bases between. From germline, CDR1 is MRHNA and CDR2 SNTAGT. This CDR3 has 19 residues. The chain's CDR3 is CASSLMGGGRVGSNQPQHF. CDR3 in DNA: TGTGCCAGCAGTCTAATGGGGGGGGGACGGGTTGGAAGCAATCAGCCCCAGCATTTT.

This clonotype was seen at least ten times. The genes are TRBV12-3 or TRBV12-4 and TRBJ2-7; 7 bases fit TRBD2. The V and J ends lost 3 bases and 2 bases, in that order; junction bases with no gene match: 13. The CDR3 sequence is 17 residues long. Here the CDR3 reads CASSLGTIGVLPYEQYF. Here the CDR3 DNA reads TGTGCCAGCAGTTTGGGGACTATCGGGGTCCTCCCCTACGAGCAGTACTTC.

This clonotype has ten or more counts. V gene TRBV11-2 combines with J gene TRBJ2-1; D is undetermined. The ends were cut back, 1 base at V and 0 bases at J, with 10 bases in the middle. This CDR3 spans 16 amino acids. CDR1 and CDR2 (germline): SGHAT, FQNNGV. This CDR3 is CASSLVLVGSYNEQFF. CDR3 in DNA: TGTGCCAGCAGCTTAGTTCTAGTTGGCTCCTACAATGAGCAGTTCTTC.

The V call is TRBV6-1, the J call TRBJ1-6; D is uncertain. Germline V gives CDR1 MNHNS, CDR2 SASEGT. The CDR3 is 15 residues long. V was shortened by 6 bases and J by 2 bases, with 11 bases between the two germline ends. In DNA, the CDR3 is TGTGCCAGCAGCCTCGTTTTAGCCTATAATTCACCCCTCCACTTT. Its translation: CASSLVLAYNSPLHF.

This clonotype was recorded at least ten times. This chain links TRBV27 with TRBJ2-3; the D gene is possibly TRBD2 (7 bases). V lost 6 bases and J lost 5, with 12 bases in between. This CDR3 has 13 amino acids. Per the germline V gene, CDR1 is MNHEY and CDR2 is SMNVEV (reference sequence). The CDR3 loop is CASRRGRKDTQYF. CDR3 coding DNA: TGTGCCAGCAGGCGGGGGCGAAAAGATACGCAGTATTTT.

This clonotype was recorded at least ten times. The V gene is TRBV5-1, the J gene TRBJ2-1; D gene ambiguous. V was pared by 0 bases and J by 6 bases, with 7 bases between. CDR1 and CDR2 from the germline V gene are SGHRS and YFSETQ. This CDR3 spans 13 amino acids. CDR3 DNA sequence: TGCGCCAGCAGCTTGGTACTGTTCAATGAGCAGTTCTTC. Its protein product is CASSLVLFNEQFF.

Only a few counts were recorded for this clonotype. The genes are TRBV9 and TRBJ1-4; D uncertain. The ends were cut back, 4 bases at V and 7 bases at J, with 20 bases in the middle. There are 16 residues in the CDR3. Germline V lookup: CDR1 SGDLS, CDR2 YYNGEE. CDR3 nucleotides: TGTGCCAGCAGCCCCCGTGGTCGGGCCGGGATTGAAAAACTGTTTTTT. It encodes CASSPRGRAGIEKLFF.

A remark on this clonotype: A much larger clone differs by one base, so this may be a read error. CDR3 amino acids: CASSQAGGRDNEQFF. The DNA of the CDR3 is TGTGCCAGCTCACAAGCGGGAGGGCGTGACAATGAGCAGTTCTTC. This sequence joins TRBV18 and TRBJ2-1; TRBD2 aligns across 10 bases. The CDR3 contains 15 residues. Per the germline V gene, CDR1 is KGHSH and CDR2 is LQKENI. V lost 4 bases, J lost 5 bases, and 5 bases stayed unmatched.

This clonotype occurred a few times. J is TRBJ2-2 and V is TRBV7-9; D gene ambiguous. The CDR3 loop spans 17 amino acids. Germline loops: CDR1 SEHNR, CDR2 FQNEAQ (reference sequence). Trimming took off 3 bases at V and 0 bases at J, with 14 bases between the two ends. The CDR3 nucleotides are TGTGCCAGCAGCTTGTCCCCTTGGAAGGCGAACACCGGGGAGCTGTTTTTT. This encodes CASSLSPWKANTGELFF.

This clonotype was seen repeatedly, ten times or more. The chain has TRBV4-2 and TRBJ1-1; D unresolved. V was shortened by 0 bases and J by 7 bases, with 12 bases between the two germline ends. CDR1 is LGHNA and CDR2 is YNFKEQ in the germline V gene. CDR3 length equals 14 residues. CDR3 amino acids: CASSQDNQVDEAFF. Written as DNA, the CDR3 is TGTGCCAGCAGCCAAGATAACCAGGTGGATGAAGCTTTCTTT.

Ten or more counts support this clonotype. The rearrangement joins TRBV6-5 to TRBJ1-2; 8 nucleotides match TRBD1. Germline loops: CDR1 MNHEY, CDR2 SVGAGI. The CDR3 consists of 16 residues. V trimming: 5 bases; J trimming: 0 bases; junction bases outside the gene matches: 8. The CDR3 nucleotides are TGTGCCAGCAGTACGACCGGGACAGGCTCTAACTATGGCTACACCTTC. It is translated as CASSTTGTGSNYGYTF.

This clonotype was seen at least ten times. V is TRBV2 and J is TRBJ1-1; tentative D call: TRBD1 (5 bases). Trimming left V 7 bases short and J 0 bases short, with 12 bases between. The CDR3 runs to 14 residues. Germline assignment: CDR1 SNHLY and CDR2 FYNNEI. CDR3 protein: CASTPGGMNTEAFF. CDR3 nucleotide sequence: TGTGCCAGCACTCCGGGGGGTATGAACACTGAAGCTTTCTTT.

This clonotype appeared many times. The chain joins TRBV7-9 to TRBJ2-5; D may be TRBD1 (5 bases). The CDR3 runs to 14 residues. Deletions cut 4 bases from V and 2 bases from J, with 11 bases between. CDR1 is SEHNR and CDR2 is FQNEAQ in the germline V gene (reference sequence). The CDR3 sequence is CASSSTGDQETQYF. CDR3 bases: TGTGCCAGCAGCTCAACAGGAGATCAAGAGACCCAGTACTTC.

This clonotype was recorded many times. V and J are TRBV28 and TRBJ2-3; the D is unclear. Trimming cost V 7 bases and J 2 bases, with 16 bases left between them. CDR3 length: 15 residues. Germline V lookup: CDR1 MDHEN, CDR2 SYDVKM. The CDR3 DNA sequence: TGTGCCAGCACCAGTAGCCCATCCTACACAGATACGCAGTATTTT. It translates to CASTSSPSYTDTQYF. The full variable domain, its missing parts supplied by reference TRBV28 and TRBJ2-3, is DVKVTQSSRYLVKRTGEKVFLECVQDMDHENMFWYRQDPGLGLRLIYFSYDVKMKEKGDIPEGYSVSREKKERFSLILESASTNQTSMYLCASTSSPSYTDTQYFGPGTRLTVL.

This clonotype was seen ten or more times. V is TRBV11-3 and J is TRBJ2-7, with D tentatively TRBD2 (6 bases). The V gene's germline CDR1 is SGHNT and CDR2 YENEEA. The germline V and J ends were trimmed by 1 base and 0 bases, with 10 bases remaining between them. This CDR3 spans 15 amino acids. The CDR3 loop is CASSLGGRRSYEQYF. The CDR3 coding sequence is TGTGCCAGCAGCTTAGGGGGGAGGCGCTCCTACGAGCAGTACTTC.

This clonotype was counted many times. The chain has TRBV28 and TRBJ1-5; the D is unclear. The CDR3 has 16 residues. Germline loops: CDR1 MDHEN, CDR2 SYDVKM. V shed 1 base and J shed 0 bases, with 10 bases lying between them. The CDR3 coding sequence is TGTGCCAGCAGTTTATATAACAGTTATAGCAATCAGCCCCAGCATTTT. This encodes CASSLYNSYSNQPQHF.

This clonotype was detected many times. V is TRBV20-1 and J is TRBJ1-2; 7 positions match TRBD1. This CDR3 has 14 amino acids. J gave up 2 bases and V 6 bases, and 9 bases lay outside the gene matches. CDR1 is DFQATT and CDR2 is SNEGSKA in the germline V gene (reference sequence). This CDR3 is CSAARQGGNYGYTF. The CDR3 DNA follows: TGCAGTGCAGCCCGACAGGGCGGGAACTATGGCTACACCTTC.